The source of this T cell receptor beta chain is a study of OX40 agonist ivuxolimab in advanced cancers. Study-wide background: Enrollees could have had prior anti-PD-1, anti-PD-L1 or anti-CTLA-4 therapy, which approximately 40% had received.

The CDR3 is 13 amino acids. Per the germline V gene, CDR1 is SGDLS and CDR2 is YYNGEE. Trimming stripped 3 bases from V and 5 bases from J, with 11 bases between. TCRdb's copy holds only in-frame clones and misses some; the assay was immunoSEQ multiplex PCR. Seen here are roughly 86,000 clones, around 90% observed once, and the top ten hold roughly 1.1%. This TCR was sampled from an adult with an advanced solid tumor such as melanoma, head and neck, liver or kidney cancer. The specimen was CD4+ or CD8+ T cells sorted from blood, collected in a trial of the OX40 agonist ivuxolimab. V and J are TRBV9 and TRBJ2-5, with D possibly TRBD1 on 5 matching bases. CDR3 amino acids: CASSGGLKETQYF. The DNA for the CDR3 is TGTGCCAGCAGCGGGGGCCTAAAGGAGACCCAGTACTTC.